One and the same sample provided the 11 T cell receptor beta chains below, sequenced in a study of T cell changes during pregnancy in multiple sclerosis. Data came from immunoSEQ multiplex PCR; TCRdb stores just in-frame clones and leaves some out. The sample has fewer than 45,000 clones, around 90% seen once. This specimen was CD8+ T cells from peripheral blood mononuclear cells, taken in the first trimester of pregnancy. These receptors originate from a female donor with multiple sclerosis, enrolled in a pregnancy study.

V usage is TRBV29-1 and J usage is TRBJ1-2, with D possibly TRBD1 on 5 matching bases. Germline V gene data show CDR1 as SQVTM and CDR2 as ANQGSEA. The CDR3 sequence is 13 residues long. V lost 0 bases and J 7 bases, leaving 12 bases between the germline ends. CDR3 sequence reads: CSVEEGLRSGYTF. Written as DNA, the CDR3 is TGCAGCGTTGAAGAGGGGCTCAGGAGTGGCTACACCTTC. Full variable domain (remainder filled in from reference TRBV29-1 and TRBJ1-2): SAVISQKPSRDICQRGTSLTIQCQVDSQVTMMFWYRQQPGQSLTLIATANQGSEATYESGFVIDKFPISRPNLTFSTLTVSNMSPEDSSIYLCSVEEGLRSGYTFGSGTRLTVV.

This clone was detected only once. The chain has TRBV30 and TRBJ2-7; D gene ambiguous. There are 14 residues in the CDR3. Germline V CDR1 and CDR2: GTSNPN, SVGIG (reference sequence). Trimming shortened V by 3 bases and J by 2 bases, and 14 bases separated the two germline ends. The CDR3 protein is CAWSGVRYPYEQYF. CDR3 sequence (DNA): TGTGCCTGGAGCGGTGTTCGTTATCCCTACGAGCAGTACTTC.

The gene calls are TRBV6-5 and TRBJ2-7; 9 bases agree with TRBD2. The germline V gene has CDR1 MNHEY and CDR2 SVGAGI. The CDR3 consists of 16 residues. V shed 2 bases, J shed 3 bases, and the junction held 8 bases outside the gene matches. The CDR3 DNA is TGTGCCAGCAGTTACCTTCTTAGCGGGAGTCTCTACGAGCAGTACTTC. Protein product: CASSYLLSGSLYEQYF.

Here the CDR3 reads CASSLISGSGDTQYF. CDR3 nucleotide sequence: TGTGCCAGCAGCTTGATTAGCGGGAGTGGTGATACGCAGTATTTT. This chain connects TRBV7-9 to TRBJ2-3; TRBD2 matches at 9 bases. The CDR3 contains 15 residues. Germline-derived CDR1 and CDR2 are SEHNR and FQNEAQ (reference sequence). V lost 3 bases, J lost 6 bases, and 7 bases stayed unmatched.

The CDR3 DNA reads as TGTGCCAGCTCACCACCGGGGGGATCGGGCACTGAAGCTTTCTTT. It yields the protein CASSPPGGSGTEAFF. The V call is TRBV18, the J call TRBJ1-1, with D possibly TRBD1 on 5 matching bases. Trimming removed 0 bases at V and 4 bases at J, with 12 bases between. The CDR3 sequence is 15 residues long. Germline CDR1 is KGHSH and CDR2 is LQKENI.

The CDR3, as DNA: TGCACCAGCAGCCAAGATCCAGCGGGCAACAATGAGCAGTTCTTC. This sequence encodes CTSSQDPAGNNEQFF. The chain joins TRBV1 to TRBJ2-1; the D call in the table, TRBD2, was not verified against the DNA. TRBV1 is a documented pseudogene. This CDR3 has 15 residues.

The rearrangement joins TRBV5-4 to TRBJ2-7; 8 nucleotides agree with TRBD2. Germline CDR1 and CDR2: SGHNT and YYREEE (reference sequence). J gave up 3 bases and V 5 bases, and 10 bases lay outside the gene matches. The CDR3 is 15 amino acids. The CDR3 loop is CASSPSGSAHYEQYF. In DNA, the CDR3 is TGTGCCAGCAGTCCGAGCGGGAGCGCTCACTACGAGCAGTACTTC.

The chain is built from TRBV4-3 and TRBJ1-5, with D possibly being TRBD1 (6 bases). V shed 4 bases and J shed 7 bases, with 11 bases lying between them. The germline gives CDR1 LGHNA, CDR2 YSLEER. CDR3 length: 13 residues. In DNA, the CDR3 is TGCGCCAGCAGCCCGCTACAGGGACAGCCCCAGCATTTT. As protein: CASSPLQGQPQHF.

This clone has a handful of counts. The V call is TRBV27, the J call TRBJ1-3; 7 bases are a match to TRBD1. Germline loops: CDR1 MNHEY, CDR2 SMNVEV (reference sequence). This CDR3 has 13 residues. J gave up 4 bases and V 6 bases, and 3 bases lay outside the gene matches. As DNA, the CDR3 is TGTGCCAGCAGACAGGGGACAGGAAACACCATATATTTT. Amino acid sequence: CASRQGTGNTIYF.

The chain couples TRBV6-5 to TRBJ1-3; TRBD1 is a possible D gene (5 bases). CDR1 and CDR2 (germline): MNHEY, SVGAGI. V was clipped by 0 bases and J by 6 bases, with 12 bases between them. This CDR3 is built from 15 residues. The CDR3, as DNA: TGTGCCAGCAGTTACTCGACAGCTGTGATAAACACCATATATTTT. This translates into CASSYSTAVINTIYF.

The V call is TRBV2, the J call TRBJ1-2; no clear D. The CDR3 has 14 residues. The germline V gene has CDR1 SNHLY and CDR2 FYNNEI. CDR3 nucleotide sequence: TGTGTCTCCCCGGCGGCATCTCGGAGGTATGGCTACACCTTC. Translating it yields CVSPAASRRYGYTF. The variable domain in full, with the rest retrieved from reference TRBV2 and TRBJ1-2, is EPEVTQTPSHQVTQMGQEVILRCVPISNHLYFYWYRQILGQKVEFLVSFYNNEISEKSEIFDDQFSVERPDGSNFTLKIRSTKLEDSAMYFCVSPAASRRYGYTFGSGTRLTVV.